These 2 T cell receptor beta chains were all obtained from the same sample, sequenced in a study of Graves' ophthalmopathy and Graves' hyperthyroidism. RNA served as the template for amplifying TCR beta CDR3 regions. The library came from an HTBI-primed first-round RT-PCR and a second-round multiplex PCR. TCRdb re-called the multiplex PCR reads with MiXCR, one entry per CDR3 protein. Of 650,000 to 900,000 distinct CDR3 sequences detected, around 40% appear once; the ten largest clones hold 44%. The specimen was peripheral blood. These receptors all stem from an adult man with Graves' ophthalmopathy.

This clonotype was recorded a few times. V is TRBV29-1 and J is TRBJ2-6; D is unresolved. The germline V gene has CDR1 SQVTM and CDR2 ANQGSEA. Trimming shortened V by 8 bases and J by 0 bases, and 8 bases separated the two germline ends. This CDR3 region has 13 residues. CDR3 coding DNA: TGCAGCTCAACCTCCTCTGGGGCCAACGTCCTGACTTTC. This sequence encodes CSSTSSGANVLTF.

This clonotype came up many times. The V gene is TRBV29-1, the J gene TRBJ2-7; 9 nucleotides line up with TRBD1. The CDR3 totals 13 residues. Germline lookup yields CDR1 SQVTM and CDR2 ANQGSEA. V lost 4 bases, J lost 4 bases, and 5 bases stayed unmatched. The CDR3 DNA reads as TGCAGCGTTGCGGGGACAGGGTTGTACGAGCAGTACTTC. Its protein is CSVAGTGLYEQYF.